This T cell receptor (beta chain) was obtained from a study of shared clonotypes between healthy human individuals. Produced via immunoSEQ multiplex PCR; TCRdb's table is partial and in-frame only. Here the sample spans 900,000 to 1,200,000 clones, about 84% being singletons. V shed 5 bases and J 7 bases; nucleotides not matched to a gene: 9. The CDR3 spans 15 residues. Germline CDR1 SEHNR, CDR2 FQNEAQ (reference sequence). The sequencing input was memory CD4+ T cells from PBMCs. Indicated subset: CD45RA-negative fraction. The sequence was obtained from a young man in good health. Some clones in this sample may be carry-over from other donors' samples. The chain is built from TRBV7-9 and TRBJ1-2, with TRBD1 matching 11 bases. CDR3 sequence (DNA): TGTGCCAGCAGCCACTCCGGGACAGGGGGAGGTGGCTACACCTTC. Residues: CASSHSGTGGGGYTF.